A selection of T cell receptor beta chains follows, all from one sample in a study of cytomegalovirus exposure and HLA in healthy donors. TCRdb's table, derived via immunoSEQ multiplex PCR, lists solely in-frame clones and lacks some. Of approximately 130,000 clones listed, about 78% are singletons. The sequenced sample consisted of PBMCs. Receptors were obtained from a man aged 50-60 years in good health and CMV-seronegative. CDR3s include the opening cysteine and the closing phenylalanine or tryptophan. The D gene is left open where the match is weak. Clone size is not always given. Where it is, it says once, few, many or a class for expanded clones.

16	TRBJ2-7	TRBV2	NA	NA	CASTYPGVGSSYEQYF	TGTGCCAGCACATACCCGGGGGTAGGGAGCTCCTACGAGCAGTACTTC
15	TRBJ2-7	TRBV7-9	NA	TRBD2	CASSSGLASVYEQYF	TGTGCCAGCAGCTCAGGACTAGCGAGCGTCTACGAGCAGTACTTC
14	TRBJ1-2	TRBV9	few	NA	CASHRGQPNYGYTF	TGTGCCAGCCACCGCGGGCAGCCCAACTATGGCTACACCTTC
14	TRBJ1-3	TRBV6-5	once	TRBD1	CASSSTGPGNTIYF	TGTGCCAGCAGCTCGACAGGGCCAGGAAACACCATATATTTT
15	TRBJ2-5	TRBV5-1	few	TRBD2	CASSTSGSSGETQYF	TGCGCCAGCAGTACTAGCGGGAGCTCAGGAGAGACCCAGTACTTC
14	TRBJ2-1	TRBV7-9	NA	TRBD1	CASSLGQGSNEQFF	TGTGCCAGCAGCCTTGGACAGGGGAGCAATGAGCAGTTCTTC
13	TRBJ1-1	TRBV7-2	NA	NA	CASSLDRNTEAFF	TGTGCCAGCAGCTTAGATCGGAACACTGAAGCTTTCTTT
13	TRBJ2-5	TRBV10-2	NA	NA	CASSEEKKETQYF	TGCGCCAGCAGTGAGGAGAAAAAAGAGACCCAGTACTTC
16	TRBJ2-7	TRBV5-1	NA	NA	CASSLARGTGSYEQYF	TGCGCCAGCAGCTTGGCGCGGGGGACAGGCTCCTACGAGCAGTACTTC
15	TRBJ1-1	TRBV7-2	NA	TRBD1	CASSTRTGADTEAFF	TGTGCCAGCAGCACCAGGACAGGGGCGGACACTGAAGCTTTCTTT
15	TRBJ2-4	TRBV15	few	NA	CATSSDRIAKNIQYF	TGTGCCACCAGCAGTGACAGAATAGCCAAAAACATTCAGTACTTC
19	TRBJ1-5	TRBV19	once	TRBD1	CASSTQQGADFNSNQPQHF	TGTGCCAGTAGCACGCAACAGGGGGCGGATTTCAATAGCAATCAGCCCCAGCATTTT
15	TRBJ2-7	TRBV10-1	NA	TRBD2	CASSESGTVPYEQYF	TGCGCCAGCAGCGAGAGCGGGACCGTTCCCTACGAGCAGTACTTC
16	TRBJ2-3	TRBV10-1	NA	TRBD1	CASSESRHRGADTQYF	TGCGCCAGCAGTGAGTCTCGGCACAGGGGGGCAGATACGCAGTATTTT
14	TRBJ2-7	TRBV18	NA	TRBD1	CASSPTGGGREQYF	TGTGCCAGCTCACCGACAGGGGGGGGCCGCGAGCAGTACTTC
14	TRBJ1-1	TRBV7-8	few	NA	CASSLEEVNTEAFF	TGTGCCAGCAGCTTAGAAGAGGTGAACACTGAAGCTTTCTTT